This record looks at one TCR beta chain sequence and its context. Its specificity is not known. Tagging with unique molecular identifiers was applied to individual cDNA molecules. TCRdb recomputed calls from the 5' RACE reads with MiXCR, one row per CDR3 protein. The table records about 76,000 distinct CDR3 sequences, 15% to 17% of them present only once. This sample is part of a study of early T cells in non-severe SARS-CoV-2 infection. Study-wide points: Anti-spike CD8 responses were favored by VDJdb matching, which missed private and CD4 specificities.

The CDR3 is made up of 13 amino acids. Germline loops: CDR1 SGHTA, CDR2 FQGTGA. Trimming left V 4 bases short and J 2 bases short, with 8 bases between. This chain links TRBV7-3 with TRBJ2-5, with D possibly TRBD2 on 6 matching bases. The source material was whole blood. The source of this sequence is an adult who was a healthcare worker with PCR-confirmed SARS-CoV-2 infection or an uninfected control (not recorded which). The CDR3 nucleotides are TGTGCCAGCAGCTCCGGGACTCAAGAGACCCAGTACTTC. Amino acid sequence: CASSSGTQETQYF.